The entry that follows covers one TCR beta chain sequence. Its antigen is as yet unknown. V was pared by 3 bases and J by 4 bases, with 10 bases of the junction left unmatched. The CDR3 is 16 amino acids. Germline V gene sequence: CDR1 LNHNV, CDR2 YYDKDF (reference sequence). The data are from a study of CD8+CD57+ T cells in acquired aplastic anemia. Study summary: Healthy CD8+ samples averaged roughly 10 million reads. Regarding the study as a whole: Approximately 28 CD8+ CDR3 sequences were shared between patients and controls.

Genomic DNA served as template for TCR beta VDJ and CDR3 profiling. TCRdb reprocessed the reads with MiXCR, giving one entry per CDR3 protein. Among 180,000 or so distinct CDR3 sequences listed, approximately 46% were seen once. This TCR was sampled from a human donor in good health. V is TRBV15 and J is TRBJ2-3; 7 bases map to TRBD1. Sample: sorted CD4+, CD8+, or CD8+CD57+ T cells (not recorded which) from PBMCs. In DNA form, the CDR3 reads TGTGCCACCAGCAGCTTAGGACAGGTTCTCCCAGATACGCAGTATTTT. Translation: CATSSLGQVLPDTQYF.